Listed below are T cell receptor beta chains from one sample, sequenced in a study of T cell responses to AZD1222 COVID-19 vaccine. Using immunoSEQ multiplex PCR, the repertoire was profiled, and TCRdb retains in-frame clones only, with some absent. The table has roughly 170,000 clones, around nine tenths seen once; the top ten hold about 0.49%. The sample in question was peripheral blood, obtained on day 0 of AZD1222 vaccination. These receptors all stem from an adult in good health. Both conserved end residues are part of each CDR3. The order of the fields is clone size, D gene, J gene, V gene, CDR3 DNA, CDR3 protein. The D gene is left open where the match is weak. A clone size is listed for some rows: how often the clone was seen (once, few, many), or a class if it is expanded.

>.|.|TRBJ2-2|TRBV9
TGTGCCAGCAGCCCAAGTACCGGGGAGCTGTTTTTT
CASSPSTGELFF
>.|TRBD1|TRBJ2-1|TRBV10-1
TGCGCCAGCAGTCCTGGGACAGTCTCCTACAATGAGCAGTTCTTC
CASSPGTVSYNEQFF
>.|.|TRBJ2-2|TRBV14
TGTGCCAGCAGCCAGGAAGGCTGGCGGGTCCGCGGCACCGGGGAGCTGTTTTTT
CASSQEGWRVRGTGELFF
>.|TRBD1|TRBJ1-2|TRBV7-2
TGTGCCAGCAGCCGGACAGGGAATGGCTACACCTTC
CASSRTGNGYTF
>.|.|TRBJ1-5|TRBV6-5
TGTGCCAGCAAACAGAGGTACAGAGAACATCAGCCCCAGCATTTT
CASKQRYREHQPQHF
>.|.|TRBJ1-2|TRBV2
TGTGCCAGCAGTGAAGGGAGACAGGCCGCGGGGGGCTACACCTTC
CASSEGRQAAGGYTF
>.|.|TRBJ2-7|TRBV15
TGTGCCACCAGCAGAGATCGAGCGGACGAGCAGTACTTC
CATSRDRADEQYF
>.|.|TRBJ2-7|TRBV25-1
TGTGCCAGCAGTGATGAGACAGGAGCCTACGAGCAGTACTTC
CASSDETGAYEQYF
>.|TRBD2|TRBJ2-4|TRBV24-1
TGTGCCACCAGTGATTCGACTCTAGCGGGAGGGCCACTGGCCAAAAACATTCAGTACTTC
CATSDSTLAGGPLAKNIQYF
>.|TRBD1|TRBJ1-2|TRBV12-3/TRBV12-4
TGTGCCAGCAGTCCGGACAGGGACTATGGCTACACCTTC
CASSPDRDYGYTF
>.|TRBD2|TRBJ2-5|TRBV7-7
TGTGCTAGCAGCTTAGCGGGAGATCTTGAGACCCAGTACTTC
CASSLAGDLETQYF
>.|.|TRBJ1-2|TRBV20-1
TGCAGTACTCAGAGGAACTATGGCTACACCTTC
CSTQRNYGYTF
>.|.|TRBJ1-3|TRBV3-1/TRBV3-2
TGTGCCAGCAGCCAAGGCCTAACTGGAAACACCATATATTTT
CASSQGLTGNTIYF
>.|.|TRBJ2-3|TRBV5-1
TGCGCCAGCCAGCTGAGTTATCCCAGCACAGATACGCAGTATTTT
CASQLSYPSTDTQYF
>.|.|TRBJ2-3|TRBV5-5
TGTGCCAGCAGCCGGGACTTACCTAGCACAGATACGCAGTATTTT
CASSRDLPSTDTQYF
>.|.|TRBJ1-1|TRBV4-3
TGCGCCAGCAGCCAAGAATTGATAAGGAGAACTGAAGCTTTCTTT
CASSQELIRRTEAFF
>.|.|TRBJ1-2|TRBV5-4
TGTGCCAGCAGTCTGAAGCAGGGCGACGATGGCTACACCTTC
CASSLKQGDDGYTF
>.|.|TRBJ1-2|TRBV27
TGTGCCAGCAGCCTCGGGCTCCCTCACTATGGCTACACCTTC
CASSLGLPHYGYTF
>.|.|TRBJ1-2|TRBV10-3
TGTGCCATCAGCAGCCTCGCTAACTATGGCTACACCTTC
CAISSLANYGYTF
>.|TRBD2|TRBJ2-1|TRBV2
TGTGCCAGCAGACTAGCGGGGGGGCCCACCTACAATGAGCAGTTCTTC
CASRLAGGPTYNEQFF
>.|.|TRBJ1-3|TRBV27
TGTGCCAGCAGTTTATCGGCAGGGCCCTTTTTGTCTGGAAACACCATATATTTT
CASSLSAGPFLSGNTIYF
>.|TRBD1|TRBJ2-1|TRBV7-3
TGTGCCAGCAGCTTACGGGGACAGGGAGTTTCTGAGCAGTTCTTC
CASSLRGQGVSEQFF
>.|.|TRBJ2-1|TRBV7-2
TGTGCCAGCAGCTTAGGGGGTAGCTCGGCGAATTACAATGAGCAGTTCTTC
CASSLGGSSANYNEQFF
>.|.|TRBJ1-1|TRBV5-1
TGCGCCAGCAGACAGGACATCGCCATGAACACTGAAGCTTTCTTT
CASRQDIAMNTEAFF
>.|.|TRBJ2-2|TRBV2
TGTGCCAGCTATCAGGGAAGGAGGGTCGGGGAGCTGTTTTTT
CASYQGRRVGELFF
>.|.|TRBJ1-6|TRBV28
TGTGCCGGGGGAAGTTCCTATAATTCACCCCTCCACTTT
CAGGSSYNSPLHF
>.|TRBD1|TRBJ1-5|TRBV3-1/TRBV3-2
TGTGCCAGCAGCCCGTCCCGGGACAGGAATCAGCCCCAGCATTTT
CASSPSRDRNQPQHF
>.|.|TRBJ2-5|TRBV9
TGTGCCAGCAGCGTAGGGACAGTTGGACAAGAGACCCAGTACTTC
CASSVGTVGQETQYF
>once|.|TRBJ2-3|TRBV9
TGTGCCAGCAGCGTAGAGCTCAGGGTCGATACGCAGTATTTT
CASSVELRVDTQYF
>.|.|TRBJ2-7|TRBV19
TGTGCCAGTAGTATAGGGAGCAAGGGGCTGAGGAACGAGCAGTACTTC
CASSIGSKGLRNEQYF
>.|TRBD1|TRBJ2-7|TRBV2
TGTGCCAGCAGTAGGGGACAGCCCACCTACGAGCAGTACTTC
CASSRGQPTYEQYF